This passage covers 10 T cell receptor beta chains from one sample sequenced in a study of CD8 T cells in Susac syndrome. With random hexamers, reverse transcription was performed on about 0.45 to 1 ug of RNA. TCRdb reanalysed the immunoSEQ multiplex PCR reads using MiXCR and keeps one entry per CDR3 protein. The data contain about 140,000 distinct CDR3 sequences, 85% to 95% of them seen just once; the ten biggest clones take up over 0.1%. Sequenced input: CD4+ T cells from PBMCs. These receptors were taken from a human donor with multiple sclerosis.

The chain carries TRBV12-3 or TRBV12-4 and TRBJ1-2; tentative D call: TRBD1 (6 bases). V was shortened by 7 bases and J by 4 bases, with 13 bases between the two germline ends. This CDR3 is built from 13 residues. Here the CDR3 reads CASNLQGIYGYTF. CDR3 DNA: TGTGCCAGCAATCTTCAGGGGATCTATGGCTACACCTTC.

J is TRBJ2-2 and V is TRBV6-5; a possible D gene is TRBD2 (5 bases). Between the trimmed V and J ends, which lost 5 bases and 6 bases, there was a span of 16 bases. The CDR3 runs 15 residues. Germline CDR1 reads MNHEY; CDR2 reads SVGAGI. The CDR3, as DNA: TGTGCCAGCAGTCCGATGAGGGTGCAGGCCGGGGAGCTGTTTTTT. Amino acid sequence: CASSPMRVQAGELFF.

The chain is built from TRBV20-1 and TRBJ2-1, with 10 nucleotides matching TRBD2. Germline assignment: CDR1 DFQATT and CDR2 SNEGSKA (reference sequence). V lost 2 bases to trimming and J lost 2 bases; unmatched junction nucleotides: 3. This CDR3 contains 15 residues. This CDR3 is CSARSGLAAYNEQFF. CDR3 DNA sequence: TGCAGTGCTAGATCCGGACTAGCGGCCTACAATGAGCAGTTCTTC.

The CDR3 sequence: CASSLPGERETQYF. DNA for the CDR3: TGTGCCAGCAGTTTGCCAGGGGAGAGGGAGACCCAGTACTTC. The genes are TRBV28 and TRBJ2-5; TRBD1 is a possible D gene (6 bases). Germline values: CDR1 MDHEN, CDR2 SYDVKM. The CDR3 is 14 residues long. V lost 3 bases and J lost 5, with 13 bases in between.

The chain is built from TRBV20-1 and TRBJ2-7, with D possibly being TRBD2 (7 bases). Germline CDR1 and CDR2: DFQATT and SNEGSKA (reference sequence). Trimming took 1 base from V and 5 from J, leaving 18 bases between them. The CDR3 totals 15 residues. In DNA, the CDR3 is TGCAGTGCTAGAGGTTTCAGGGAGGGGGGCCACGAGCAGTACTTC. Translated: CSARGFREGGHEQYF.

This clonotype has just one count. This chain connects TRBV29-1 to TRBJ2-7; D is uncertain. This CDR3 has 14 residues. Trimming cost V 4 bases and J 0 bases, with 13 bases left between them. The germline V gene encodes CDR1 SQVTM and CDR2 ANQGSEA. CDR3 amino acids: CSVVVDLNSYEQYF. The CDR3 DNA reads TGCAGCGTTGTGGTAGACTTGAACTCCTACGAGCAGTACTTC.

This chain links TRBV29-1 with TRBJ2-3, with D perhaps matching TRBD2 (6 bases). Trimming removed 4 bases at V and 4 bases at J, with 9 bases between. The CDR3 totals 12 residues. Germline V gene sequence: CDR1 SQVTM, CDR2 ANQGSEA. The DNA for the CDR3 is TGCAGCGTTGGGGCTAGCGCAGATACGCAGTATTTT. Its protein product is CSVGASADTQYF.

The genes are TRBV20-1 and TRBJ2-3; the D is unclear. V was shortened by 6 bases and J by 5 bases, with 9 bases between the two germline ends. Per germline, CDR1 DFQATT and CDR2 SNEGSKA (reference sequence). The length of the CDR3 is 11 residues. DNA of the CDR3: TGCAGTGCCACTATAGTAGATACGCAGTATTTT. Translation: CSATIVDTQYF.

The chain is built from TRBV6-6 and TRBJ2-1; 9 bases match TRBD2. The CDR3 runs to 15 residues. Unmatched junction bases numbered 9, after V lost 2 bases and J lost 10 bases. CDR1 and CDR2 (germline): MNHNY, SVGAGI (reference sequence). The CDR3 reads CASSYAAGGLREQFF. CDR3 DNA: TGTGCCAGCAGTTACGCGGCGGGGGGGCTAAGGGAGCAGTTCTTC.

This chain links TRBV27 with TRBJ2-7; perhaps D is TRBD1 or TRBD2 (5 bases each). Germline loops: CDR1 MNHEY, CDR2 SMNVEV (reference sequence). V was pared by 3 bases and J by 7 bases, with 19 bases between. The CDR3 loop spans 15 amino acids. The CDR3 DNA is TGTGCCAGCAGTTTTAGGGATTCCCGTGGGGGTGAGCAGTACTTC. This encodes CASSFRDSRGGEQYF.